This T cell receptor beta chain emerged from a study of vaccination and CD4 T cells after COVID-19. General study findings and limits: This study had few convalescent patients and no early post-infection samples.

On this clonotype: Antigen: not known.

Regarding treatment: approximately 9-day PBMC culture with coronavirus spike peptide pools or control peptides (ViraFEST assay). V was cut by 8 bases and J by 7 bases, with 18 bases left in between. This CDR3 region has 14 residues. Germline CDR1 is GTSNPN and CDR2 is SVGIG (reference sequence). Cultured CD4+ T cell DNA was sequenced using the Oncomine TCR Beta short-read assay. Researchers extracted genomic DNA from CD4+ T cells that had been cultured. Each CDR3 protein is one row after TCRdb ran MiXCR on the PCR reads. Among fewer than 7,000 distinct CDR3 sequences listed, nearly 50% were seen once.

The genes are TRBV30 and TRBJ1-6; the D gene is possibly TRBD1 (5 bases). Sequencing was done on a sample of CD4+ T cells from blood, cultured in vitro. The sequence was collected from a human donor who had recovered from COVID-19. CDR3 sequence reads: CALVNTGRNSPLHF. CDR3 sequence (DNA): TGTGCCCTGGTTAATACGGGACGAAATTCACCCCTCCACTTT.